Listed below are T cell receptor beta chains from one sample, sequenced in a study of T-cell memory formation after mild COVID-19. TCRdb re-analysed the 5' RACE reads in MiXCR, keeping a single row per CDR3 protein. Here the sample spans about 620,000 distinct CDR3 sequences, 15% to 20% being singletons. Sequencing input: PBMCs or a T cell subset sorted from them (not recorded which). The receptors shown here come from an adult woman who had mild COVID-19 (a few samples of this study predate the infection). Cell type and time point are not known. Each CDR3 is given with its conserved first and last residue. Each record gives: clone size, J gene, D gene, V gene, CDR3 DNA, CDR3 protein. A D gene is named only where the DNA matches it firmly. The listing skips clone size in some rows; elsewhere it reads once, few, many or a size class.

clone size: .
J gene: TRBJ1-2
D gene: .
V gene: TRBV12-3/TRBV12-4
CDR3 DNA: TGTGCCAGCAGCCCTACCGGGGGGGCCCATGGCTACACCTTC
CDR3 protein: CASSPTGGAHGYTF

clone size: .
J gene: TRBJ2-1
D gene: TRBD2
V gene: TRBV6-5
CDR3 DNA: TGTGCCAGCAGTCCAGAAGCCGGGACTAGCTCTGTAGATGAGCAGTTCTTC
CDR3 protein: CASSPEAGTSSVDEQFF

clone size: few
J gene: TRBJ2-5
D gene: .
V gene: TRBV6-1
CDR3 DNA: TGTGCCAGCTCTACGTCGACGGAAGAGACCCAGTACTTC
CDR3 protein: CASSTSTEETQYF

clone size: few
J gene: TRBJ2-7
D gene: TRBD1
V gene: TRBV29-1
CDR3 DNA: TGCAGCGGCGGGACAGGGGGCTCCTACGAGCAGTACTTC
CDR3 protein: CSGGTGGSYEQYF

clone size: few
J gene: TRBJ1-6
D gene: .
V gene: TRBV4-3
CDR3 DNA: TGCGCCAGCAGCCAAGACTCGGCCAGGATCAATTCACCCCTCCACTTT
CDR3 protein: CASSQDSARINSPLHF

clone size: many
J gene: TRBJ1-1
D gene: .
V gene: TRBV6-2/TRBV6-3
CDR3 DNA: TGTGCCAGCAGTTACTCGGCCCGCACTGAAGCTTTCTTT
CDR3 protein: CASSYSARTEAFF

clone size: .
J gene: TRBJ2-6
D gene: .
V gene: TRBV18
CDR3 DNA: TGTGCCAGCTCACCACCGGTACGTCAACCTTTCTCTGGGGCCAACGTCCTGACTTTC
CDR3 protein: CASSPPVRQPFSGANVLTF

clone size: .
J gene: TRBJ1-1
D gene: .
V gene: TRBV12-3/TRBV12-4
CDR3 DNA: TGTGCCAGCACCGTGGTGGCAGGACGAAGAGGCACTGAAGCTTTCTTT
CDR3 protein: CASTVVAGRRGTEAFF

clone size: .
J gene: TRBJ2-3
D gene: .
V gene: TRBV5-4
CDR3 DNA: TGTGCCAGCAGCTCCCCGACAGGCACAGATACGCAGTATTTT
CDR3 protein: CASSSPTGTDTQYF

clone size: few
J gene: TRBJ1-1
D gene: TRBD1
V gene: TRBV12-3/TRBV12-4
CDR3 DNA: TGTGCCAGCAGTTGGGGGACAGGGAGGGCTGAAGCTTTCTTT
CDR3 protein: CASSWGTGRAEAFF

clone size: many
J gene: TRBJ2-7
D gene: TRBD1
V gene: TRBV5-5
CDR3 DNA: TGTGCCAGCAGCCGAATAGGACAGGGGCAGGACTACGAGCAGTACTTC
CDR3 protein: CASSRIGQGQDYEQYF

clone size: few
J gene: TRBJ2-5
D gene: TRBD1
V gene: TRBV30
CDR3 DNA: TGTGCCTGGGGCCCCGGACAGGGGGCTCGAGAGACCCAGTACTTC
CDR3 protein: CAWGPGQGARETQYF

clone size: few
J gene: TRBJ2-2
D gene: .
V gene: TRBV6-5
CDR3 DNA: TGTGCCACCGCTCGCGAGGCGGCGAGGACCGGGGAGCTGTTTTTT
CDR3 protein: CATAREAARTGELFF

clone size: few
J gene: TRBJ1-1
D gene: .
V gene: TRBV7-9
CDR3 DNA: TGTGCCAGCAGCCCCCACCGGGACCGGAACACTGAAGCTTTCTTT
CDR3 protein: CASSPHRDRNTEAFF

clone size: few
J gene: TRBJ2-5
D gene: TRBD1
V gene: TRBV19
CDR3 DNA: TGTGCCAGTAGTATGGGACAGGGGGAGACCCAGTACTTC
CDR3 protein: CASSMGQGETQYF

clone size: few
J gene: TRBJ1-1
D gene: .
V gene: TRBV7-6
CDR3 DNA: TGTGCCAGCAGCCGTACGGAATCTGGCACTGAAGCTTTCTTT
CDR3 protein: CASSRTESGTEAFF

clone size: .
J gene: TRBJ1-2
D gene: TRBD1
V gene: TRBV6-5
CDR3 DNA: TGTGCCAGCAGTTACTCAGTGACAGGGGGTCGCGGCTACACCTTC
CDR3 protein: CASSYSVTGGRGYTF

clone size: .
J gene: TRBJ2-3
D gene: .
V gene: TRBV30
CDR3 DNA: TGTGCCTGGAGTGTACTCCCAGTCACAGATACGCAGTATTTT
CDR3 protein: CAWSVLPVTDTQYF

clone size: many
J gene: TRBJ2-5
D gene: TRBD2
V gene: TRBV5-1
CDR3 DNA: TGCGCCAGCAGCTCGGCGGGGGTGAGGACCCAGTACTTC
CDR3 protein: CASSSAGVRTQYF

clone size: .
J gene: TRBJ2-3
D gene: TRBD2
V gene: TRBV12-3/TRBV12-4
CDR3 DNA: TGTGCCAGCAGCGGGACTAGCGGGAGGAACACAGATACGCAGTATTTT
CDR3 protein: CASSGTSGRNTDTQYF

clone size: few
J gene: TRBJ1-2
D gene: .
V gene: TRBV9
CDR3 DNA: TGTGCCAGCAGCGGCCCGGGACCGGGAGCCTATGGCTACACCTTC
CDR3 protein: CASSGPGPGAYGYTF

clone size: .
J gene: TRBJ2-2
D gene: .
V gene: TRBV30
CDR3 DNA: TGTGCCTGGAGACTCGGACAGCCGAGCACCGGGGAGCTGTTTTTT
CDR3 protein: CAWRLGQPSTGELFF

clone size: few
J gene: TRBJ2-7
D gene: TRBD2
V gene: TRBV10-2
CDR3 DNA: TGCGCCAGCTCTCCCCCTGGGGCTAGCGGGACTCAGCAGTACTTC
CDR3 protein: CASSPPGASGTQQYF

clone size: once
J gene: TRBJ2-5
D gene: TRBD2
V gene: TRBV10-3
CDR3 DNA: TGTGCCATCAGGGGAGGGGCCCTAGGGCTCCAAGAGACCCAGTACTTC
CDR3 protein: CAIRGGALGLQETQYF

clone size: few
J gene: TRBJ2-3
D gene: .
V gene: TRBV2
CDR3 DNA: TGTGCCAGCAGTGAAGCGAAAGTGTGGGATACGCAGTATTTT
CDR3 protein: CASSEAKVWDTQYF

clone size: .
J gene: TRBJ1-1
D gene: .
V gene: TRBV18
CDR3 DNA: TGTGCCAGCTCACCACCTAATCGAGGTCGGGAAGCTTTCTTT
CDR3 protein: CASSPPNRGREAFF

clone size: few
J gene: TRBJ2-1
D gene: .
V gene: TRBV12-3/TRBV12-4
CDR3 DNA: TGTGCCAGCACTTTCCCGGGACACCCCTTGAATGAGCAGTTCTTC
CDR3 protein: CASTFPGHPLNEQFF